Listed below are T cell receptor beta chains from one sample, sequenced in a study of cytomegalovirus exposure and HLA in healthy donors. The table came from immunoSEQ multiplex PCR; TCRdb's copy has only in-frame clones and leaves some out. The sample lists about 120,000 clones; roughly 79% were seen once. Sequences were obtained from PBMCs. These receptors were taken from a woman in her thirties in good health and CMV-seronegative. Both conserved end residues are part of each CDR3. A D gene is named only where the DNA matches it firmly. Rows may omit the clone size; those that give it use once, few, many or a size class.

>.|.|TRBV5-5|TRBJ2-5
TGTGCCAGCAGCTTGGGACCAACAGGGCGAGAGACCCAGTACTTC
CASSLGPTGRETQYF
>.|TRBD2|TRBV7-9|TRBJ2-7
TGTGCCAGCAGCGTTAGCGGGAGTCACGACGAGCGGTACTTC
CASSVSGSHDERYF
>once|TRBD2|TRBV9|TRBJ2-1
TGTGCCAGCAGCGTAGTACCTAGCGGAGCTGGGAATGAGCAGTTCTTC
CASSVVPSGAGNEQFF
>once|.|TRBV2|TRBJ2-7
TGTGCCAGCATGGTCACGGCAGGCCAGCAGTACTTC
CASMVTAGQQYF
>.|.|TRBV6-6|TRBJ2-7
TGTGCCAGCAGTTACGGTTCATTTGTCAACGAGCAGTACTTC
CASSYGSFVNEQYF
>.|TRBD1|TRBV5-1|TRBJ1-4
TGCGCCAGCAGGGCTCGGGACAGCCTGAATGAAAAACTGTTTTTT
CASRARDSLNEKLFF
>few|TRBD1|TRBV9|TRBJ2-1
TGTGCCAGCAGCGTGCAGGGGGAAGACAATGAGCAGTTCTTC
CASSVQGEDNEQFF
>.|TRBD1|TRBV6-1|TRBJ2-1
TGTGCCAGCAGTGCGGAAGCAGGGGGTTTCTCCTACAATGAGCAGTTCTTC
CASSAEAGGFSYNEQFF
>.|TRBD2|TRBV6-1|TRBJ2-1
TGTGCCAGCAGTGATGGGACTAGCTCCTACAATGAGCAGTTCTTC
CASSDGTSSYNEQFF
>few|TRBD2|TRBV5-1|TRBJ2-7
TGCGCCAGCAGCGGACTAGCGCTAGACGAGCAGTACTTC
CASSGLALDEQYF
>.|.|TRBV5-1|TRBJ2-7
TGCGCCAGCAGCTTTACTACAGGGTCCTACGAGCAGTACTTC
CASSFTTGSYEQYF
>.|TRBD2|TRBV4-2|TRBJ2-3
TGTGCCAGCAGCCAAGATCTGGCGGGAGGGACAGATACGCAGTATTTT
CASSQDLAGGTDTQYF
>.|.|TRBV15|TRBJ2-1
TGTGCCACCAGCAGAGATCTAGGGAGCAATGAGCAGTTCTTC
CATSRDLGSNEQFF
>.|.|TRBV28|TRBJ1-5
TGTGCCAGCAGTTCCTGGACAATGAATCAGCCCCAGCATTTT
CASSSWTMNQPQHF
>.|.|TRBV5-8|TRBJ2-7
TGTGCCAGCAGCCATCAACAGGACTCCTACGAGCAGTACTTC
CASSHQQDSYEQYF
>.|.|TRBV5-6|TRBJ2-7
TGTGCCAGCAGCTTGGACAGGTCCTACGAGCAGTACTTC
CASSLDRSYEQYF
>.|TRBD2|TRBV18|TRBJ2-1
TGTGCCAGCGCCGCCCCACGACAGCGGGAGGTGGATGAGCAGTTCTTC
CASAAPRQREVDEQFF
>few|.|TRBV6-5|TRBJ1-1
TGTGCCAGCACCCTCCCCGGGGGTACTGAAGCTTTCTTT
CASTLPGGTEAFF
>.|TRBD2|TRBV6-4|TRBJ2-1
TGTGCCAGCAGTGGGGGACCGGGAGGGCACAATGAGCAGTTCTTC
CASSGGPGGHNEQFF
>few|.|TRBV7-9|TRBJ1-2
TGTGCCAGCAGCTTAGAGCACAGGTCCTCTGGCTACACCTTC
CASSLEHRSSGYTF
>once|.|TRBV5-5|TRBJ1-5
TGTGCCAGCAGCTTGGGGGCCAGGGCGGGAAGCAATCAGCCCCAGCATTTT
CASSLGARAGSNQPQHF
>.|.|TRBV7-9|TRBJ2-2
TGTGCCAGCAGCCCGTCTGCGGGACCGAAGTCCGGGGAGCTGTTTTTT
CASSPSAGPKSGELFF
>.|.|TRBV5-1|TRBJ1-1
TGCGCCAGCAGCTTGACCGACTTGAACACTGAAGCTTTCTTT
CASSLTDLNTEAFF
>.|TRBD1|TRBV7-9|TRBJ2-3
TGTGCCAGCAGCTGGCCAGGGGGAGTTGGCACAGATACGCAGTATTTT
CASSWPGGVGTDTQYF
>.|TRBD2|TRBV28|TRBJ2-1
TGTGCCAGCGTGGTAGGGAGGGGCTACAATGAGCAGTTCTTC
CASVVGRGYNEQFF
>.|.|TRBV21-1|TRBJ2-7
TGTGCCAGCACCTTAAGTTTGGGACAGAGCTCCTACGAGCAGTACTTC
CASTLSLGQSSYEQYF
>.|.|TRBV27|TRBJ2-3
TGTGCCAGCAGTCCCTCGGTGGGGCCCTATACGCAGTATTTT
CASSPSVGPYTQYF
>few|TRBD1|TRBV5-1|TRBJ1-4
TGCGCCAGCAGCGGGCGGGACAGCCTGAATGAAAAACTGTTTTTT
CASSGRDSLNEKLFF
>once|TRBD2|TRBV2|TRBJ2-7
TGTGCCAGCAGTGAAGCTCTAGCGGGAGGTCTCGAGCAGTACTTC
CASSEALAGGLEQYF
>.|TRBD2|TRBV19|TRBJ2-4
TGTGCCAGTAGAGGGTGGGCGGGAGTAGGGAAAAACATTCAGTACTTC
CASRGWAGVGKNIQYF
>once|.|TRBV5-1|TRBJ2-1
TGCGCCAGCAGGCTTCTGAGCGGAAGGGATGAGCAGTTCTTC
CASRLLSGRDEQFF
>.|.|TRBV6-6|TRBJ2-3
TGTGCCAGCAGTTACCGACCCCCCAGCGGAGATACGCAGTATTTT
CASSYRPPSGDTQYF
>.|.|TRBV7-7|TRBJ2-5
TGTGCTAGCAGCTTCAGGACTTGGATCCAAGAGACCCAGTACTTC
CASSFRTWIQETQYF
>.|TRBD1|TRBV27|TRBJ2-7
TGTGCCAGCAGTTTTCGGGACAGGGTCAGCGACGAGCAGTACTTC
CASSFRDRVSDEQYF
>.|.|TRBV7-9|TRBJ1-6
TGTGCCAGCAGCCTATCCGGCCGGGACTACTACCCCCTCCACTTT
CASSLSGRDYYPLHF
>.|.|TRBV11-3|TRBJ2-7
TGTGCCAGCAGCTTAGGGGCGACCTACGAGCAGTACTTC
CASSLGATYEQYF
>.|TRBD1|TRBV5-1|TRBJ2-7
TGCGCCAGCAGCGTGGCCGGGACAGGACTTCGGTACTTC
CASSVAGTGLRYF
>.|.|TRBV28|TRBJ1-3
TGTGCCAGCAGTGCGGGGGGGGTTGGAAACACCATATATTTT
CASSAGGVGNTIYF
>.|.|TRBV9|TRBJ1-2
TGTGCCAGCAGCCCCGACGAGGGCTATGGCTACACCTTC
CASSPDEGYGYTF
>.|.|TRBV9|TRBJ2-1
TGTGCCAGCAGCTTCGGAGGAAGAGAGCAGTTCTTC
CASSFGGREQFF
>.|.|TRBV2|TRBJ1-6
TGTGCCAGCAGTGAAGAAGGGGCAAACATTAATTCACCCCTCCACTTT
CASSEEGANINSPLHF
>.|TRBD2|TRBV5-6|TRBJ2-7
TGTGCCAGCAGCCGAATAGCGGGAACCTCCTACGAGCAGTACTTC
CASSRIAGTSYEQYF
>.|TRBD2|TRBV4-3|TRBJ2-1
TGCGCCAGCAGCCAAGATTGGCGACTAGCGGGACTGAATGAGCAGTTCTTC
CASSQDWRLAGLNEQFF
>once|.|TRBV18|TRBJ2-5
TGTGCCAGCTCACCCCCGGGTGTCCGAAGGACCCAGTACTTC
CASSPPGVRRTQYF
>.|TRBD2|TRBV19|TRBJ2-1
TGTGCCAGTAGTGCCCGAATAGCGGGAGGGCGGTTAAATGAGCAGTTCTTC
CASSARIAGGRLNEQFF
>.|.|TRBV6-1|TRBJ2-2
TGTGCCAGCAGTGATGACCAGGGGTACACCGGGGAGCTGTTTTTT
CASSDDQGYTGELFF
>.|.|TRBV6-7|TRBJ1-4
TGTGCCAGCAGTTACGCGCGGGGGAAAAAACTGTTTTTT
CASSYARGKKLFF
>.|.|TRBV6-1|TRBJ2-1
TGTGCCAGCAGGGCGAGGACTCTTCCCAATGAGCAGTTCTTC
CASRARTLPNEQFF
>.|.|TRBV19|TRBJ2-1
TGTGCCAGTAGTATTATCGGGTTGGAGCAGTTCTTC
CASSIIGLEQFF
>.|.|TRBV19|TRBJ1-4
TGTGCCAGTAGTATACTCCGGACAGTTAATGAAAAACTGTTTTTT
CASSILRTVNEKLFF
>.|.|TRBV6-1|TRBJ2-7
TGTGCCAGCAGCTCGGCCTACGAGCAGTACTTC
CASSSAYEQYF
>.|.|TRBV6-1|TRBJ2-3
TGTGCCAGCAGTGAAACTCAGTGGCAGGGGAGGGCAGATACGCAGTATTTT
CASSETQWQGRADTQYF
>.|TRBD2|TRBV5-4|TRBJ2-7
TGTGCCAGCAGCTTGGAGCGGGAGAGACACAACGAGCAGTACTTC
CASSLERERHNEQYF
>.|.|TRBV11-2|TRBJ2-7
TGTGCCAGCAGCTTAGATCTTCCCCGAGTCTACGAGCAGTACTTC
CASSLDLPRVYEQYF
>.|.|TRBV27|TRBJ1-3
TGTGCCAGCAGTACAAAAACAGGGTCTGGAAACACCATATATTTT
CASSTKTGSGNTIYF